Listed here is a single T cell receptor (beta chain). The target antigen is unknown. Method: immunoSEQ multiplex PCR; TCRdb's copy keeps in-frame clones and lacks some. The table shows some 150,000 clones, with around 94% occurring only once. The data were taken from a study of T cell responses to AZD1222 COVID-19 vaccine. Points from the study as a whole: Donors were chiefly white British, with a greater number of females, and clonal diversity was perhaps underestimated. Spike-specific TCR depth and breadth grew after two AZD1222 doses. The repertoires were collected only after the peak T cell response. Reportedly, nearly half the spike-specific TCRs target unmutated variant regions.

The V and J ends lost 2 bases and 4 bases, in that order; junction bases with no gene match: 4. Germline CDR1 LNHDA, CDR2 SQIVND (reference sequence). The CDR3 has 15 residues. Sequences were derived from peripheral blood, sampled on day 0 of AZD1222 vaccination. V usage is TRBV19 and J usage is TRBJ2-3; 9 bases align to TRBD1. The sequence derives from an adult in good health. The chain's CDR3 is CASSITRQGADTQYF. CDR3 nucleotides: TGTGCCAGTAGTATAACCCGACAGGGGGCAGATACGCAGTATTTT.